The 21 T cell receptor beta chains below all came from one sample that was sequenced in a study of T-cell memory formation after mild COVID-19. A single record per CDR3 protein comes from TCRdb applying MiXCR to the 5' RACE reads. The data hold 350,000 to 450,000 distinct CDR3 sequences, with about 15% observed a single time. The specimen was PBMCs or a T cell subset sorted from them (not recorded which). The receptors were gathered from a man aged 18 to 29 who had mild COVID-19 (a few samples of this study predate the infection). Cell type and time point are not known.

This clonotype turned up a few times. This chain links TRBV12-3 or TRBV12-4 with TRBJ1-2, with TRBD1 matching over 7 bases. Losses at the gene ends were 3 bases for V and 1 base for J; bases not matched to a gene: 5. This CDR3 has 15 amino acids. As DNA, the CDR3 is TGTGCCAGCAGTTTCGGGACAGATTATAACTATGGCTACACCTTC. Its translation: CASSFGTDYNYGYTF.

CDR3 DNA: TGTGCCAGCAGTTCGGGCTCCCCTTGGGGCTACACCTTC. Protein sequence: CASSSGSPWGYTF. The chain employs TRBV6-4 and TRBJ1-2; unclear D gene. This CDR3 has 13 residues. Trimming removed 5 bases at V and 8 bases at J, with 15 bases between. Germline V gene data show CDR1 as MRHNA and CDR2 as SNTAGT.

This clonotype was found a few times. The chain couples TRBV5-4 to TRBJ2-1; D tentatively reads TRBD1 or TRBD2 (6 bases each). Per germline, CDR1 SGHNT and CDR2 YYREEE (reference sequence). V shed 0 bases and J shed 0 bases, with 13 bases lying between them. The length of the CDR3 is 17 residues. CDR3 nucleotide sequence: TGTGCCAGCAGCTTGGGGGAGGACAGCGCCTCCTACAATGAGCAGTTCTTC. The encoded protein is CASSLGEDSASYNEQFF.

The DNA for the CDR3 is TGTGCCAGCAGCTCTAGGACGATTAACACTGAAGCTTTCTTT. Residues: CASSSRTINTEAFF. The V call is TRBV7-2, the J call TRBJ1-1; the D is unclear. CDR3 length: 14 residues. Germline-derived CDR1 and CDR2 are SGHTA and FQGNSA. Trimming removed 4 bases from V and 2 bases from J, with 11 bases in between. Full variable domain (outside the CDR3, taken from reference TRBV7-2 and TRBJ1-1): GAGVSQSPSNKVTEKGKDVELRCDPISGHTALYWYRQSLGQGLEFLIYFQGNSAPDKSGLPSDRFSAERTGGSVSTLTIQRTQQEDSAVYLCASSSRTINTEAFFGQGTRLTVV.

This clonotype was detected a few times. The chain uses TRBV6-2 or TRBV6-3 and TRBJ2-1; TRBD2 agrees at 11 bases. Germline CDR1 reads MNHEY; CDR2 reads SVGEGT. V was clipped by 6 bases and J by 5 bases; unmatched bases: 3. The CDR3 runs to 14 residues. CDR3: CASRLTSGDNEQFF. The CDR3 coding sequence is TGTGCCAGCAGGTTGACTAGCGGGGACAATGAGCAGTTCTTC.

The rearrangement uses TRBV4-1 and TRBJ2-7; 8 bases map to TRBD1. Germline CDR1 MGHRA, CDR2 YSYEKL. Germline trimming cut 3 bases from V and 4 bases from J; bases unmatched to any gene: 5. This CDR3 has 14 amino acids. Written as DNA, the CDR3 is TGCGCCAGCAGCCACAACAGGGGGACTTACGAGCAGTACTTC. This encodes CASSHNRGTYEQYF.

This chain links TRBV4-1 with TRBJ2-1; TRBD2 aligns across 8 bases. This CDR3 has 14 amino acids. Germline V CDR1 and CDR2: MGHRA, YSYEKL. The V gene end was trimmed by 5 bases and the J gene end by 11 bases; junction bases not matched to a gene: 11. The CDR3 DNA is TGCGCCAGCAGCTCCCCATGGGAGCGGGGGCAGCAGTTCTTC. Its translation: CASSSPWERGQQFF.

In its sample, this clonotype was seen many times. V is TRBV7-2 and J is TRBJ1-5, with TRBD1 matching 8 bases. The germline CDR1 and CDR2 sequences are SGHTA and FQGNSA. The CDR3 contains 17 residues. V gave up 4 bases and J gave up 1 base; unmatched junction bases: 9. The CDR3 protein is CASSSQIGTGSNQPQHF. CDR3 sequence (DNA): TGTGCCAGCAGCTCCCAAATCGGGACAGGAAGCAATCAGCCCCAGCATTTT.

This clonotype has a handful of counts. J is TRBJ2-2 and V is TRBV7-3, with no clear D. CDR1 is SGHTA, CDR2 FQGTGA, per germline. This CDR3 contains 15 residues. Trimming stripped 4 bases from V and 0 bases from J, with 9 bases between. CDR3 amino acids: CASSSVGSNTGELFF. Written as DNA, the CDR3 is TGTGCCAGCAGCTCAGTCGGGTCGAACACCGGGGAGCTGTTTTTT.

This clonotype was detected a few times. This chain connects TRBV6-5 to TRBJ1-1; D is unclear. V was cut by 4 bases and J by 0 bases, with 9 bases left in between. Germline lookup yields CDR1 MNHEY and CDR2 SVGAGI. The CDR3 is 14 amino acids. The CDR3 loop is CASSSTRMNTEAFF. The CDR3 region has the DNA TGTGCCAGCAGTTCCACGCGAATGAACACTGAAGCTTTCTTT.

This chain uses TRBV12-3 or TRBV12-4 with TRBJ1-1; no definite D call. The CDR3 sequence is 14 residues long. The V and J ends lost 6 bases and 1 base respectively, with 12 bases between them. CDR3 loop: CASRPDGRNTEAFF. The CDR3 bases are TGTGCCAGCAGACCGGACGGGCGGAACACTGAAGCTTTCTTT.

The chain employs TRBV29-1 and TRBJ2-5; the D gene is possibly TRBD2 (6 bases). The CDR3 consists of 13 residues. Deletions cut 7 bases from V and 3 bases from J, with 15 bases between. From germline, CDR1 is SQVTM and CDR2 ANQGSEA. The CDR3 is CSGGGDGEETQYF. CDR3 nucleotide sequence: TGCAGCGGTGGAGGGGACGGTGAAGAGACCCAGTACTTC.

This clonotype was found many times. The genes are TRBV7-2 and TRBJ2-1; 8 nucleotides agree with TRBD2. This CDR3 has 22 residues. The V and J ends lost 4 bases and 0 bases, in that order; junction bases with no gene match: 23. Germline V gene lookup returns CDR1 SGHTA and CDR2 FQGNSA. The CDR3 is CASSSRQASLAGSRASYNEQFF. The CDR3 DNA reads as TGTGCCAGCAGCTCCAGACAGGCAAGTCTAGCGGGTTCACGGGCCTCCTACAATGAGCAGTTCTTC.

This clonotype occurred a few times. The chain has TRBV18 and TRBJ2-1; maybe TRBD1 (6 bases). CDR3 length equals 16 residues. Germline V gene lookup returns CDR1 KGHSH and CDR2 LQKENI. V was trimmed by 3 bases and J by 7 bases, leaving 19 bases between them. The CDR3 is CASSPLGAGAKNEQFF. The CDR3 bases are TGTGCCAGCTCACCGCTCGGGGCAGGGGCAAAGAATGAGCAGTTCTTC.

There are many counts of this clonotype. CDR3 residues: CASSPAGTETQYF. CDR3 sequence (DNA): TGTGCCAGCAGCCCAGCGGGCACGGAGACCCAGTACTTC. The J gene is TRBJ2-5, the V gene TRBV7-9, with D perhaps TRBD2 (6 bases). CDR3 length: 13 amino acids. Germline CDR1 reads SEHNR; CDR2 reads FQNEAQ (reference sequence). The ends were cut back, 5 bases at V and 5 bases at J, with 12 bases in the middle.

The rearrangement joins TRBV5-1 to TRBJ2-7; no reliable D call. Trimming pared 0 bases from V and 9 bases from J, leaving 10 bases between. The CDR3 runs to 12 residues. CDR1 SGHRS and CDR2 YFSETQ come from the germline V gene. The DNA for the CDR3 is TGCGCCAGCAGCTTGGACCTGGAACGGCAGTACTTC. This gives the protein CASSLDLERQYF.

This clonotype was seen only a few times. J is TRBJ2-3 and V is TRBV7-2; a possible D gene is TRBD1 (5 bases). Trimming pared 4 bases from V and 0 bases from J, leaving 11 bases between. The CDR3 is 15 amino acids. Germline CDR1 reads SGHTA; CDR2 reads FQGNSA. CDR3 nucleotide sequence: TGTGCCAGCAGCTACAGACAGTTAAGCACAGATACGCAGTATTTT. Translating it yields CASSYRQLSTDTQYF.

The V and J genes are TRBV24-1 and TRBJ2-3, with D perhaps TRBD2 (6 bases). V shed 3 bases and J shed 1 base, with 13 bases lying between them. The CDR3 runs 16 residues. Germline V gene sequence: CDR1 KGHDR, CDR2 SFDVKD. As DNA, the CDR3 is TGTGCCACCAGTGATAGCGGCGGGGTGGGCACAGATACGCAGTATTTT. Its protein product is CATSDSGGVGTDTQYF.

This clonotype has just a few counts. The chain couples TRBV20-1 to TRBJ2-1; 9 nucleotides agree with TRBD1. Germline V gene sequence: CDR1 DFQATT, CDR2 SNEGSKA (reference sequence). The CDR3 length is 15 residues. J gave up 6 bases and V 6 bases, and 12 bases lay outside the gene matches. The CDR3 region has the DNA TGCAGTGCCCATTTCGGACAGGGGTTCAGCAATGAGCAGTTCTTC. Amino acids: CSAHFGQGFSNEQFF.

This clonotype was observed a few times. This chain joins TRBV6-5 and TRBJ1-5; no definite D call. V was shortened by 0 bases and J by 11 bases, with 14 bases between the two germline ends. The germline V gene encodes CDR1 MNHEY and CDR2 SVGAGI. The CDR3 covers 14 residues. The CDR3 region has the DNA TGTGCCAGCAGTTACTCTTCGGGAGTGGATACCCAGCATTTT. This gives the protein CASSYSSGVDTQHF.

The V and J genes are TRBV7-3 and TRBJ1-2; 7 positions agree with TRBD1. CDR3 length equals 13 residues. V lost 8 bases and J lost 4; bases outside the gene matches: 7. Germline V gene data show CDR1 as SGHTA and CDR2 as FQGTGA. The CDR3 coding sequence is TGTGCCAGCGCCCTACAGGGGAGCTATGGCTACACCTTC. Its protein is CASALQGSYGYTF.